The clone carrying this T cell receptor (beta chain) was detected only a few times. The sample originates from a study of radiotherapy plus CTLA-4 blockade in lung cancer. The V end lost 6 bases, the J end lost 2 bases, and 11 bases lay between the germline ends. Germline CDR1 and CDR2: MDHEN and SYDVKM. The length of the CDR3 is 13 residues. Profiling relied on immunoSEQ multiplex PCR, and the TCRdb table lists in-frame clones only, not all of them. The data hold 23,000 or so clones, with roughly 70% observed a single time. This chain joins TRBV28 and TRBJ2-7; D is uncertain. The source was peripheral blood, collected from a patient treated with radiotherapy plus ipilimumab. The clonotype originates from a human donor with non-small cell lung cancer whose response to radiotherapy plus ipilimumab could not be evaluated. The CDR3 DNA follows: TGTGCCAGCAGGAACATGATCACCTACGAGCAGTACTTC. It yields the protein CASRNMITYEQYF.